Listed below are T cell receptor beta chains from one sample, sequenced in a study of T cells in Graves' hyperthyroidism and ophthalmopathy. TCRdb passed the multiplex PCR reads through MiXCR, listing each CDR3 protein once. The profile shows about 460,000 distinct CDR3 sequences, approximately 22% of them singletons. Sequencing was done on a sample of blood. The receptors shown here come from a woman aged 70-85 years with Graves' ophthalmopathy. Both conserved end residues are trimmed from each CDR3.

V: TRBV12-3/TRBV12-4; J: TRBJ1-1; CDR3: ASSQGFLNTEAF
V: TRBV5-1; J: TRBJ1-1; CDR3: ASSLVTGANTEAF
V: TRBV19; J: TRBJ1-2; CDR3: ASSTAALYGYT
V: TRBV11-2; J: TRBJ1-5; CDR3: ASSTPGQGHQPQH
V: TRBV6-1; J: TRBJ2-7; CDR3: ASRPLWTGGIYEQY
V: TRBV28; J: TRBJ2-7; CDR3: ASRRGLPSDEQY
V: TRBV28; J: TRBJ2-2; CDR3: ASGTGPGELF
V: TRBV6-2/TRBV6-3; J: TRBJ1-1; CDR3: ASSYPQRRNTEAF
V: TRBV28; J: TRBJ2-5; CDR3: ASSLGFRKRTSGQETQY
V: TRBV18; J: TRBJ1-1; CDR3: ASSPRSGAGTEAF
V: TRBV20-1; J: TRBJ2-7; CDR3: SAGRRAGYEQY
V: TRBV19; J: TRBJ1-1; CDR3: ASSIARTEAF
V: TRBV29-1; J: TRBJ2-5; CDR3: SVEGVGETQY
V: TRBV20-1; J: TRBJ2-7; CDR3: SAESGRAFYEQY
V: TRBV19; J: TRBJ2-2; CDR3: ASSIAHSLAVNTGELF
V: TRBV2; J: TRBJ2-1; CDR3: ASRVYNEQF
V: TRBV3-1; J: TRBJ2-3; CDR3: ASSHFQTSGTDTQY
V: TRBV28; J: TRBJ2-5; CDR3: ASSYPPRHLY
V: TRBV5-1; J: TRBJ2-7; CDR3: ASSMYRDGEQY
V: TRBV6-5; J: TRBJ1-3; CDR3: ASSYAQAGNTIY
V: TRBV2; J: TRBJ2-5; CDR3: ASSTSRQGVGETQY
V: TRBV5-1; J: TRBJ2-3; CDR3: ASSLRRQPTDTQY
V: TRBV28; J: TRBJ1-5; CDR3: ASRPRQGLSNQPQH
V: TRBV3-1; J: TRBJ2-1; CDR3: ASSRGGLFSYNEQF
V: TRBV20-1; J: TRBJ1-2; CDR3: SARGSNYGYT
V: TRBV2; J: TRBJ2-2; CDR3: ASSELAVPGELF
V: TRBV6-1; J: TRBJ1-1; CDR3: ASSAQRGMMNTEAF
V: TRBV20-1; J: TRBJ2-1; CDR3: SATGLAGTNEQF
V: TRBV2; J: TRBJ2-1; CDR3: ASRSDRGRNNEQF
V: TRBV7-3; J: TRBJ2-3; CDR3: ASSSSFSDTQY
V: TRBV7-3; J: TRBJ2-3; CDR3: ASSPRGQGRGTQY
V: TRBV29-1; J: TRBJ2-1; CDR3: SVDGGGKGNEQF
V: TRBV6-2/TRBV6-3; J: TRBJ2-5; CDR3: ARDRGETQY
V: TRBV5-6; J: TRBJ2-3; CDR3: ASSLVGAGDTQY
V: TRBV2; J: TRBJ2-2; CDR3: ASSPPLAATGELF
V: TRBV20-1; J: TRBJ1-1; CDR3: SARPVPGQGADEAF
V: TRBV15; J: TRBJ2-7; CDR3: ATSRDTGLLGEQY
V: TRBV7-9; J: TRBJ1-2; CDR3: ASSLPRQGNYGYT
V: TRBV20-1; J: TRBJ2-7; CDR3: SARGRAGGLGEQY
V: TRBV20-1; J: TRBJ2-3; CDR3: RPTAGGGGDTQY
V: TRBV10-2; J: TRBJ2-6; CDR3: ASSESWGSTGANILT
V: TRBV11-2; J: TRBJ2-5; CDR3: ASSFVHRNQETQY
V: TRBV2; J: TRBJ2-2; CDR3: ASGVARSNTGELF
V: TRBV20-1; J: TRBJ2-7; CDR3: SGGGSGHYEQY
V: TRBV29-1; J: TRBJ2-2; CDR3: SGRDSVTGELF
V: TRBV7-2; J: TRBJ2-1; CDR3: ASSLGLVHGNEQF
V: TRBV12-3/TRBV12-4; J: TRBJ2-4; CDR3: ASSLGQGAKNIQY
V: TRBV7-9; J: TRBJ2-7; CDR3: ASRPAGQGPEQY
V: TRBV15; J: TRBJ2-3; CDR3: ATSTDRRSVTDTQY
V: TRBV4-1; J: TRBJ2-7; CDR3: ASSQQDRVHEQY
V: TRBV20-1; J: TRBJ2-6; CDR3: SAPQDLSGANVLT
V: TRBV30; J: TRBJ1-6; CDR3: AWRRAPGSPLH
V: TRBV28; J: TRBJ2-3; CDR3: ASSTPSGSRTDTQY
V: TRBV27; J: TRBJ2-6; CDR3: ASSGITGGEYSGANVLT
V: TRBV7-6; J: TRBJ2-1; CDR3: ASSPPTVNEQF
V: TRBV6-2/TRBV6-3; J: TRBJ1-1; CDR3: ASRDRVGYENTEAF
V: TRBV15; J: TRBJ2-5; CDR3: ATRGEQGYQY
V: TRBV28; J: TRBJ2-3; CDR3: ASRNVADTQY